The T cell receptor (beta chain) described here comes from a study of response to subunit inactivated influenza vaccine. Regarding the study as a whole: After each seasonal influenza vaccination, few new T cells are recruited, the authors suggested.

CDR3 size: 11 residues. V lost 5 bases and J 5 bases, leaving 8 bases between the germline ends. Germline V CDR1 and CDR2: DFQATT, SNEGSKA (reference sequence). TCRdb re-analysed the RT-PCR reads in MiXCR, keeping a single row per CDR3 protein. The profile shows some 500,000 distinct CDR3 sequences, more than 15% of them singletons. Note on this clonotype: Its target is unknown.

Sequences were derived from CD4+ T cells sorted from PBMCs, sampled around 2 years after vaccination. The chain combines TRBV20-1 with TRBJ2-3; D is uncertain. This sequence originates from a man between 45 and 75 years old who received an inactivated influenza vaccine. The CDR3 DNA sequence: TGCAGTGCTCGCCATGGAGATACGCAGTATTTT. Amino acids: CSARHGDTQYF.